This T cell receptor beta chain was obtained from a study of blood T cell repertoires in COVID-19. Study summary: Specimens from acute and convalescent COVID-19 originated in the United States, Italy and Spain.

From germline, CDR1 is MDHEN and CDR2 SYDVKM. V lost 5 bases, J lost 5 bases, and 18 bases lay in between. The CDR3 has 15 amino acids. Original data processing: Estimation of nucleated cell counts was performed using reference gene primer amplification. Sequenced by immunoSEQ multiplex PCR; TCRdb stores in-frame clones only, minus some. That table supplies the V and J calls and clone size; D and trimming were determined from the DNA. Here the sample spans around 20,000 clones, more than 75% being singletons. Sequencing used peripheral blood. This chain connects TRBV28 to TRBJ2-5; D is possibly TRBD1 (7 bases). The sequence derives from a human donor with active COVID-19. The donor label of this sample is uncertain. The DNA of the CDR3 is TGTGCCAGCAGTGGGGGGACAGTCATCGGCGAGACCCAGTACTTC. Translated, it gives CASSGGTVIGETQYF.